The next 8 T cell receptor beta chains were all read from a single sample in a study of blood T cell repertoires in COVID-19. Assay: immunoSEQ multiplex PCR; the TCRdb copy retains only in-frame clones and omits some. The sample consists of under 250,000 clones, 82% of them appearing once. The material sequenced was peripheral blood. The receptors were sampled from a woman in her 70s with COVID-19, enrolled during active disease.

This chain links TRBV7-6 with TRBJ2-1; D is possibly TRBD2 (6 bases). Trimming stripped 5 bases from V and 4 bases from J, with 15 bases between. This CDR3 contains 15 residues. The V gene's germline CDR1 is SGHVS and CDR2 FNYEAQ. For the CDR3, the DNA is TGTGCCAGCAGCCGGGGGACTGAGGGATACAATGAGCAGTTCTTC. Translation gives CASSRGTEGYNEQFF.

V is TRBV19 and J is TRBJ2-6; TRBD2 matches at 15 bases. J gave up 0 bases and V 0 bases, and 3 bases lay outside the gene matches. This CDR3 contains 20 residues. CDR1 LNHDA and CDR2 SQIVND come from the germline V gene (reference sequence). The CDR3 loop is CASSIDRTSGRASGANVLTF. The CDR3, as DNA: TGTGCCAGTAGTATAGATCGGACTAGCGGGAGGGCCTCTGGGGCCAACGTCCTGACTTTC.

The rearrangement uses TRBV28 and TRBJ1-6; 7 bases match TRBD1. V shed 10 bases and J 7 bases; nucleotides not matched to a gene: 7. This CDR3 contains 13 residues. The germline V gene has CDR1 MDHEN and CDR2 SYDVKM. CDR3 amino acids: CATRDSRNSPLHF. The CDR3 DNA is TGTGCCACCAGGGACAGTCGGAATTCACCCCTCCACTTT.

The V and J genes are TRBV6-6 and TRBJ1-1, with TRBD1 as a possible D gene (5 bases). From germline, CDR1 is MNHNY and CDR2 SVGAGI (reference sequence). Trimming left V 8 bases short and J 1 base short, with 5 bases between. The CDR3 runs to 11 residues. CDR3 bases: TGTGCCAGCGGGGCGAACACTGAAGCTTTCTTT. This encodes CASGANTEAFF.

V is TRBV28 and J is TRBJ2-4, with 11 bases lining up with TRBD1. CDR1 is MDHEN, CDR2 SYDVKM, per germline. The CDR3 is 15 residues long. The trim removed 5 bases at V and 6 bases at J, leaving 6 bases unmatched. The CDR3 sequence: CASSPPGTGGNIQYF. In DNA, the CDR3 is TGTGCCAGCAGTCCCCCAGGGACAGGGGGAAACATTCAGTACTTC. Filled out from reference TRBV28 and TRBJ2-4, the complete variable domain reads DVKVTQSSRYLVKRTGEKVFLECVQDMDHENMFWYRQDPGLGLRLIYFSYDVKMKEKGDIPEGYSVSREKKERFSLILESASTNQTSMYLCASSPPGTGGNIQYFGAGTRLSVL.

This chain uses TRBV4-3 with TRBJ1-2; 9 bases align to TRBD1. The CDR3 is made up of 13 amino acids. Germline V gene lookup returns CDR1 LGHNA and CDR2 YSLEER. V lost 5 bases to trimming and J lost 7 bases; unmatched junction nucleotides: 5. DNA for the CDR3: TGCGCCAGCAGCAGTACAGGGGGCCTTGGCTACACCTTC. This translates into CASSSTGGLGYTF.

This clone was recorded once. The chain recombines TRBV27 with TRBJ2-5, with 12 bases identical to TRBD2. J lost 5 bases, V lost 6 bases, and 7 bases had no gene match. CDR1 is MNHEY and CDR2 is SMNVEV in the germline V gene (reference sequence). This CDR3 comprises 15 residues. In DNA, the CDR3 is TGTGCCAGCAGACTTAGACTAGCGGGAGTGGAGACCCAGTACTTC. Protein sequence: CASRLRLAGVETQYF.

V gene TRBV5-4 combines with J gene TRBJ2-7; TRBD2 is a possible D gene (6 bases). V was trimmed by 5 bases and J by 2 bases, leaving 17 bases between them. The CDR3 is made up of 15 amino acids. The V gene's germline CDR1 is SGHNT and CDR2 YYREEE (reference sequence). This CDR3 is CASRRGGEVPYEQYF. The CDR3 DNA follows: TGTGCCAGCAGACGAGGTGGGGAGGTTCCCTACGAGCAGTACTTC. The whole variable domain, remainder taken from reference TRBV5-4 and TRBJ2-7, is ETGVTQSPTHLIKTRGQQVTLRCSSQSGHNTVSWYQQALGQGPQFIFQYYREEENGRGNFPPRFSGLQFPNYSSELNVNALELDDSALYLCASRRGGEVPYEQYFGPGTRLTVT.